Described below is a single TCR beta chain sequence and its context. Its antigen is not yet known. No base qualities exist here, and no much larger clone lies one base off it. The data derive from a study of CD8 T cells in Susac syndrome (dated by TCRdb to between 2018 and 2021). For context, the study as a whole: The study used repertoire sequencing to test whether antigen drove CD8+ T cell activation and differentiation in Susac syndrome. Clonality of the CD8+ T cell repertoire was compared between about a dozen healthy donors, approximately 14 Susac syndrome patients and 15 or so multiple sclerosis patients. What the research found in general, with its limitations: The number of individuals in the TCR sequencing and HLA analysis was acknowledged as relatively small.

RNA was extracted using the RNeasy kit, and roughly 0.45 to 1 microgram was reverse transcribed with random hexamers. The immunoSEQ multiplex PCR assay, which covers 54 Vbeta and 13 Jbeta segments, was used to amplify TCR beta CDR3 regions. PCR amplification bias was corrected using a synthetic template baseline for primer optimization and computational correction. The authors processed their data as follows. Reads were assigned to V, D and J genes according to IMGT and analyzed in immunoSEQ Analyzer, with only productive sequences retained. To calculate clonality, Shannon entropy was normalized by log2 of the number of productive unique sequences and then subtracted from one. For each patient and control, public and private clones were evaluated among the 100 most prevalent clones. Susac-specific clones were defined as absent from healthy and MS cohorts, around 1,000 published viral clones and other ImmuneACCESS disease sequences. TCRdb itself trimmed the public reads at Q25 with fastp, ran MiXCR and retained productive beta chains. Every entry covers one CDR3 protein and lists the most common genes and DNA from its rows. These V and J calls are TCRdb output, not the study's own analysis. The sample table contains tens of thousands of distinct CDR3 sequences; only one count was recorded for around nine tenths of them. 0.15% to 0.2% of the sample rests with the top ten.

Peripheral blood CD8+ and CD4+ T cells from healthy donors, Susac syndrome patients and multiple sclerosis patients were profiled by high-throughput TCR beta sequencing. The healthy donors served as controls matched for age and sex. Bulk CD8+ and CD4+ T cells were purified by magnetic negative isolation, while CD8+ TEMRA cells were enriched using FACS. Blood was collected in EDTA tubes and processed within 24 hours, with PBMCs isolated through density gradient centrifugation. PBMCs destined for TCR sequencing were cryopreserved in liquid nitrogen and later thawed in a 37 °C water bath. The sorted or isolated CD4+, CD8+ and CD8+ TEMRA cells reached a purity of at least 90%. There are 15 amino acids in the CDR3, from cysteine to phenylalanine inclusive. The entry retains the CDR3 DNA only, 45 bases that are in frame from base 1. Via the germline V gene (reference sequence), CDR1 is MNHEY and CDR2 SMNVEV. At the junction V is shortened by 7 bases and J by 6 bases, with 19 bases in between.

Recombination linked TRBV27 to TRBJ1-5; the D segment could be TRBD1, given 5 matching bases. Sequences were obtained from CD8+ T cells from PBMCs. This TCR derives from a human donor in good health. The DNA sequence is as follows: TGTGCCAGCAACCCTGACGGGGGGTTGAGTCAGCCCCAGCATTTT. Translated, this gives CASNPDGGLSQPQHF.